Listed below are T cell receptor beta chains from one sample, sequenced in a study of T cell changes during pregnancy in multiple sclerosis. Sequenced by immunoSEQ multiplex PCR; TCRdb stores in-frame clones only, minus some. The table shows approximately 130,000 clones, with roughly 95% occurring only once. The material was peripheral blood, obtained after pregnancy. Receptors were obtained from a female donor with multiple sclerosis, enrolled in a pregnancy study. Both conserved end residues are part of each CDR3. A D gene is named only where the DNA matches it firmly. Not every row has a clone size; where given, it reads once, few, many or a size class.

d_gene | abundance | j_gene | v_gene | CDR3aa
- | - | TRBJ1-1 | TRBV5-1 | CASSLVGPGAEAFF
TRBD1 | - | TRBJ1-1 | TRBV7-9 | CASSDIGRGHAEAFF
TRBD1 | - | TRBJ1-6 | TRBV2 | CASSFGQDNSPLHF
- | - | TRBJ1-4 | TRBV2 | CASRGAATNEKLFF
TRBD1 | - | TRBJ2-1 | TRBV5-6 | CASSLGDRAYNEQFF
- | - | TRBJ2-2 | TRBV10-1 | CASSEGTLNTGELFF
- | - | TRBJ1-5 | TRBV4-1 | CASSQHPEGGQPQHF
TRBD1 | - | TRBJ1-2 | TRBV28 | CASSISTGSINYGYTF
- | - | TRBJ2-7 | TRBV27 | CASSMGSLGLAKQYF
- | - | TRBJ2-7 | TRBV20-1 | CSANPGVEQYF
- | once | TRBJ2-1 | TRBV19 | CASSIVGEVPYNEQFF
TRBD2 | - | TRBJ2-7 | TRBV11-1 | CASSLVEGGEQYF
TRBD2 | - | TRBJ2-1 | TRBV5-1 | CASSFTKGLAVYNEQFF
- | - | TRBJ1-2 | TRBV15 | CATSRDWQGLRDGYTF
- | - | TRBJ2-7 | TRBV6-1 | CASSEMREQYF
- | - | TRBJ2-1 | TRBV19 | CASSFAGYNEQFF
TRBD2 | - | TRBJ2-7 | TRBV7-2 | CASSPRTSGPYEQYF
- | - | TRBJ2-7 | TRBV7-8 | CASSLRETSYEQYF
- | - | TRBJ1-1 | TRBV5-4 | CASSSPGNTEAFF
TRBD1 | - | TRBJ2-2 | TRBV5-1 | CASSPSGGADTGELFF
- | - | TRBJ2-3 | TRBV6-1 | CASTGQEGVTDTQYF
- | - | TRBJ2-2 | TRBV9 | CASSVAGQNTGELFF
- | - | TRBJ2-7 | TRBV29-1 | CSVTFGTGVYEQYF
TRBD1 | - | TRBJ1-4 | TRBV19 | CASSPVYRGPSNEKLFF
- | - | TRBJ2-1 | TRBV5-4 | CAGGESSYNEQFF
- | once | TRBJ1-1 | TRBV5-1 | CASSLAPGGTEAFF
- | - | TRBJ2-5 | TRBV6-6 | CASSYFAGYQETQYF
TRBD1 | few | TRBJ1-5 | TRBV5-6 | CASSWGGQGSNQPQHF
TRBD2 | once | TRBJ2-2 | TRBV18 | CASSQDRTGTSGTLFGELFF
TRBD1 | - | TRBJ1-1 | TRBV13 | CASSLGQGYTEAFF
- | - | TRBJ2-5 | TRBV20-1 | CSASGQETQYF
- | - | TRBJ1-1 | TRBV6-1 | CASIPGRAAEGAFF
- | - | TRBJ1-2 | TRBV30 | CAWAGANYGYTF
- | - | TRBJ1-1 | TRBV14 | CASSQELFAGAFF
TRBD2 | - | TRBJ2-7 | TRBV19 | CASSPPPLAGGPEQYF
TRBD1 | - | TRBJ2-1 | TRBV19 | CASSDLRDRGSSYNEQFF
TRBD1 | - | TRBJ1-5 | TRBV5-6 | CASSLLTPGGGQPQHF
TRBD1 | - | TRBJ2-1 | TRBV18 | CASSLDRGGYNEQFF
- | - | TRBJ2-7 | TRBV28 | CASNLGYEQYF
TRBD2 | - | TRBJ2-1 | TRBV7-2 | CASSLALGGRPSWNEQFF
- | - | TRBJ1-1 | TRBV6-1 | CASRTETEAFF
- | - | TRBJ2-7 | TRBV19 | CASSKLFGQGQGYYEQYF
TRBD2 | - | TRBJ2-1 | TRBV2 | CASSEWGLAGEDEQFF
- | - | TRBJ1-5 | TRBV19 | CASIGMNQPQHF
TRBD1 | - | TRBJ2-7 | TRBV4-3 | CASSPGQGFTYEQYF
- | - | TRBJ1-5 | TRBV7-9 | CASSSGGKGNQPQHF
TRBD1 | - | TRBJ1-2 | TRBV9 | CASSLTGTGERYGYTF
- | once | TRBJ2-1 | TRBV19 | CASSPLTPLSSYNEQFF
TRBD1 | - | TRBJ2-7 | TRBV19 | CASTPGTGGYEQYF
TRBD2 | - | TRBJ2-7 | TRBV19 | CASSSPLAGGSSYEQYF
TRBD1 | - | TRBJ2-7 | TRBV9 | CASSATGGYSYEQYF